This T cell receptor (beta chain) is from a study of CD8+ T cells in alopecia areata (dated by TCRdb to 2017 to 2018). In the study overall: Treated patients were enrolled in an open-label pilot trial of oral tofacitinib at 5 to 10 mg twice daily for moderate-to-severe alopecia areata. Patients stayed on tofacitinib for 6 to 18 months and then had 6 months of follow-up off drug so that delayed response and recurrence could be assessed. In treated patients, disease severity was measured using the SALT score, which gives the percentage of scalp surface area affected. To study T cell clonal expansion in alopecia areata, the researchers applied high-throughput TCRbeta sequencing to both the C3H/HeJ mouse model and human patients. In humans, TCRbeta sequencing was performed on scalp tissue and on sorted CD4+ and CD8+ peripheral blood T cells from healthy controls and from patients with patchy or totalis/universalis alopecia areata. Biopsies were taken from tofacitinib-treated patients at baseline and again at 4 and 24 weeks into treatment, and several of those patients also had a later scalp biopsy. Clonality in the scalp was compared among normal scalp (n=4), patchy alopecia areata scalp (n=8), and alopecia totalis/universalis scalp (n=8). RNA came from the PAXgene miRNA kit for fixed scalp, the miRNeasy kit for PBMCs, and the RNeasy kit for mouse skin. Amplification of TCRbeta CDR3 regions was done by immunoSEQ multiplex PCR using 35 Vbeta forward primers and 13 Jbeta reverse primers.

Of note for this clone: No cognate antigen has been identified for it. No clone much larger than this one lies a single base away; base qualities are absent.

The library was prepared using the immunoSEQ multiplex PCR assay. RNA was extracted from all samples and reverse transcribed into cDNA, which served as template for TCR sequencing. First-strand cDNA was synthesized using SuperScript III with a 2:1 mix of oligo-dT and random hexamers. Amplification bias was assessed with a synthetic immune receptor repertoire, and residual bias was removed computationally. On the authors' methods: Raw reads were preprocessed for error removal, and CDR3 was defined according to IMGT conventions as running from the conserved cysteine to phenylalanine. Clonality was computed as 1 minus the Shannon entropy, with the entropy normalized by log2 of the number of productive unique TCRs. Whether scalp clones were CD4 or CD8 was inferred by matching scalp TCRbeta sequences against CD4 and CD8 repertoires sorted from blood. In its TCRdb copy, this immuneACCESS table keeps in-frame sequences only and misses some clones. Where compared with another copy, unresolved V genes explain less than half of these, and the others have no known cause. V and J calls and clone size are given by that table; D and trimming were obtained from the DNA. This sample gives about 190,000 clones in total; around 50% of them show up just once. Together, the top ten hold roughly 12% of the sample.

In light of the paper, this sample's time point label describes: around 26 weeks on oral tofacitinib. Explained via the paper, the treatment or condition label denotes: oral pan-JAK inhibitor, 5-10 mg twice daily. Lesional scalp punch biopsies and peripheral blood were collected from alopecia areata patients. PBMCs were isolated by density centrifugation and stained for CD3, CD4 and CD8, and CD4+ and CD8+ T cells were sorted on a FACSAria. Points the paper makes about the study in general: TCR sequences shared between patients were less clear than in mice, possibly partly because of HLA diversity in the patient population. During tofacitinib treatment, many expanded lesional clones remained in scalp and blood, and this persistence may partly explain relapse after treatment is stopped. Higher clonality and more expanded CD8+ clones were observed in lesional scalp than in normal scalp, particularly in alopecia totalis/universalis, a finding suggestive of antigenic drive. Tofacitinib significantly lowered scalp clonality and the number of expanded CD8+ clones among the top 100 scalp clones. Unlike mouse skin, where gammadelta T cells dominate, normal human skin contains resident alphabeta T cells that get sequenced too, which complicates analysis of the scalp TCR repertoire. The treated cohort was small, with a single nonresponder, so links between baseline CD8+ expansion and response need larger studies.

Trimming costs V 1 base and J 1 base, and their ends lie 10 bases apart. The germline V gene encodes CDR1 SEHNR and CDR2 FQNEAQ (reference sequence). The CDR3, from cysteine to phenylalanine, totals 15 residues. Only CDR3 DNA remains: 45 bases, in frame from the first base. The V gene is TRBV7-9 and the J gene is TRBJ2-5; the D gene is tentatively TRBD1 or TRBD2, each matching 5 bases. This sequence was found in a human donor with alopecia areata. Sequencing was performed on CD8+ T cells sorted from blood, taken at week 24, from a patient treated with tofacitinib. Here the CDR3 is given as CASSLGPGTQETQYF. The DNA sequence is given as TGTGCCAGCAGCTTAGGGCCGGGGACCCAAGAGACCCAGTACTTC.